The next 24 T cell receptor beta chains were all read from a single sample in a study of T cells in Graves' hyperthyroidism and ophthalmopathy (dated by TCRdb to the late 2010s). Library generation was performed with multiplex PCR. TCRdb shows the sequencer as Illumina HiSeq 2000. Amplification of TCR beta CDR3 regions was carried out from RNA transcripts. A first-round RT-PCR of the TCR CDR3 used the HTBI primer set with the Qiagen OneStep RT-PCR kit. TCRdb cleaned the public reads at Q25 with fastp, built clones with MiXCR and kept in-frame beta chains. Rows matching on CDR3 protein sequence are summarized as one entry with the most common DNA and genes. Counted in this sample were roughly 500,000 distinct CDR3 sequences; about 46% of them appeared once. Roughly 45% of the sample comes from the top ten. The sequenced material came from peripheral blood or thyroid tissue (not recorded which). The receptors derive from an adult woman with Graves' disease, either hyperthyroidism or ophthalmopathy (not recorded which).

This chain connects TRBV10-3 to TRBJ1-1; D might be TRBD1 (5 bases). Looked up from germline, CDR1 is ENHRY and CDR2 is SYGVKD. Trimming took 10 bases from V and 6 from J, leaving 18 bases between them. The CDR3 has 13 residues. The DNA for the CDR3 is TGTGCCACCGCCAGGGCAGGCCCCCCTGAAGCTTTCTTT. Amino acid sequence: CATARAGPPEAFF.

This clonotype has only a few counts. The CDR3 is CASSADPGELFF. The CDR3 region has the DNA TGTGCCAGCAGCGCCGACCCCGGGGAGCTGTTTTTT. The chain joins TRBV9 to TRBJ2-2, with D hard to call. V lost 3 bases and J lost 6, with 6 bases in between. Germline V gives CDR1 SGDLS, CDR2 YYNGEE. This CDR3 comprises 12 residues.

V gene TRBV9 combines with J gene TRBJ2-7; D may correspond to TRBD1 or TRBD2 (5 bases each). This CDR3 spans 13 amino acids. The germline V gene encodes CDR1 SGDLS and CDR2 YYNGEE. Deletions cut 4 bases from V and 3 bases from J, with 11 bases between. CDR3 in amino acids: CASSKWDGYEQYF. The CDR3 DNA sequence: TGTGCCAGCAGCAAATGGGACGGCTACGAGCAGTACTTC.

DNA of the CDR3: TGTGCCATCAGCGGAGGACAGGGATTTCCCGAGCAGTACTTC. Translation gives CAISGGQGFPEQYF. The gene calls are TRBV12-3 or TRBV12-4 and TRBJ2-7; 8 bases agree with TRBD1. The trim removed 10 bases at V and 6 bases at J, leaving 14 bases unmatched. This CDR3 comprises 14 residues.

V is TRBV14 and J is TRBJ1-2, with 7 bases aligning to TRBD1. This CDR3 comprises 14 residues. Germline-derived CDR1 and CDR2 are SGHDN and FVKESK. V trimming: 3 bases; J trimming: 11 bases; junction bases outside the gene matches: 12. CDR3 amino acids: CASSQAGQNRGYTF. As DNA, the CDR3 is TGTGCCAGCAGCCAGGCGGGACAGAACAGAGGATACACCTTC. Variable domain in full (rest from reference TRBV14 and TRBJ1-2): EAGVTQFPSHSVIEKGQTVTLRCDPISGHDNLYWYRRVMGKEIKFLLHFVKESKQDESGMPNNRFLAERTGGTYSTLKVQPAELEDSGVYFCASSQAGQNRGYTFGSGTRLTVV.

V gene TRBV7-2 combines with J gene TRBJ2-2; 7 bases fit TRBD2. Germline CDR1 SGHTA, CDR2 FQGNSA. The CDR3 loop spans 15 amino acids. After removal of 4 bases from V and 2 bases from J, the junction contained 4 bases not matched to a gene. The CDR3 DNA reads as TGTGCCAGCAGCTCTATAGCGGGCAACACCGGGGAGCTGTTTTTT. This translates into CASSSIAGNTGELFF.

J is TRBJ1-5 and V is TRBV10-3; TRBD1 matches 8 bases. This CDR3 contains 13 residues. The germline V gene has CDR1 ENHRY and CDR2 SYGVKD. This chain's CDR3 is CAPPTGGGQPQHF. The CDR3 bases are TGTGCTCCCCCAACAGGGGGAGGGCAGCCCCAGCATTTT.

This clonotype was seen at least ten times. This rearrangement joins TRBV19 to TRBJ2-7; 13 nucleotides align to TRBD2. V was clipped by 5 bases and J by 4 bases; unmatched bases: 8. This CDR3 is 16 amino acids long. Germline assignment: CDR1 LNHDA and CDR2 SQIVND (reference sequence). CDR3 in amino acids: CASSPLRLAGGYEQYF. CDR3 nucleotides: TGTGCCAGTAGTCCCCTACGACTAGCGGGAGGATACGAGCAGTACTTC.

The chain recombines TRBV5-5 with TRBJ1-1, with a weak D call TRBD1 (5 bases). This CDR3 has 11 residues. Trimming took off 2 bases at V and 11 bases at J, with 10 bases between the two ends. Germline CDR1 SGHKS, CDR2 YYEKEE (reference sequence). The CDR3, as DNA: TGTGCCAGCAGCTTTGACAGTAGGGCTTTCTTT. Translating gives CASSFDSRAFF. Full variable domain (rest looked up from reference TRBV5-5 and TRBJ1-1): DAGVTQSPTHLIKTRGQQVTLRCSPISGHKSVSWYQQVLGQGPQFIFQYYEKEERGRGNFPDRFSARQFPNYSSELNVNALLLGDSALYLCASSFDSRAFFGQGTRLTVV.

The chain couples TRBV15 to TRBJ1-5; a weak D match, TRBD1 (5 bases). V was trimmed by 0 bases and J by 6 bases, leaving 15 bases between them. From germline, CDR1 is LNHNV and CDR2 YYDKDF (reference sequence). This CDR3 comprises 16 residues. CDR3 amino acids: CATSRERTGVGQPQHF. The CDR3 DNA reads TGTGCCACCAGCAGAGAGCGCACGGGGGTGGGTCAGCCCCAGCATTTT.

About this clonotype itself: Germline is not matched at one junction end, which may reflect a read error. In DNA, the CDR3 is TGTGCCTGCAGTTGTCGTCGGGGAGGGGGATACTATAATTCACCCCTCCACTTT. It is translated as CACSCRRGGGYYNSPLHF. The V gene is TRBV25-1, the J gene TRBJ1-6; a weak D match, TRBD1 (6 bases). The germline CDR1 and CDR2 sequences are MGHDK and SYGVNS. The CDR3 loop spans 18 amino acids. The complete variable domain, with remaining parts taken from reference TRBV25-1 and TRBJ1-6, reads EADIYQTPRYLVIGTGKKITLECSQTMGHDKMYWYQQDPGMELHLIHYSYGVNSTEKGDLSSESTVSRIRTEHFPLTLESARPSHTSQYLCACSCRRGGGYYNSPLHFGNGTRLTVT.

This chain links TRBV7-9 with TRBJ2-5, with D possibly being TRBD1 or TRBD2 (6 bases each). Trimming took 7 bases from V and 5 from J, leaving 11 bases between them. Looked up from germline, CDR1 is SEHNR and CDR2 is FQNEAQ (reference sequence). This CDR3 comprises 12 residues. The DNA for the CDR3 is TGTGCCAGCAACGGGGGCCGGGAGACCCAGTACTTC. This sequence encodes CASNGGRETQYF. Together with reference TRBV7-9 and TRBJ2-5, the CDR3 gives the full variable domain: DTGVSQNPRHKITKRGQNVTFRCDPISEHNRLYWYRQTLGQGPEFLTYFQNEAQLEKSRLLSDRFSAERPKGSFSTLEIQRTEQGDSAMYLCASNGGRETQYFGPGTRLLVL.

This clonotype came up once. V is TRBV5-1 and J is TRBJ2-2; perhaps TRBD2 as D (5 bases). Trimming took 0 bases from V and 6 from J, leaving 9 bases between them. In germline, CDR1 is SGHRS, CDR2 YFSETQ. The CDR3 loop spans 14 amino acids. CDR3 in DNA: TGCGCCAGCAGCTTGGGAGCGGAGGCCGGGGAGCTGTTTTTT. Translating gives CASSLGAEAGELFF. Full variable domain (missing parts from reference TRBV5-1 and TRBJ2-2): KAGVTQTPRYLIKTRGQQVTLSCSPISGHRSVSWYQQTPGQGLQFLFEYFSETQRNKGNFPGRFSGRQFSNSRSEMNVSTLELGDSALYLCASSLGAEAGELFFGEGSRLTVL.

The chain recombines TRBV20-1 with TRBJ1-2, with a weak D call TRBD1 (5 bases). This CDR3 region has 13 residues. Germline V CDR1 and CDR2: DFQATT, SNEGSKA (reference sequence). The ends were cut back, 1 base at V and 0 bases at J, with 6 bases in the middle. The CDR3 DNA sequence: TGCAGTGCTAGAGCGACAGCTAACTATGGCTACACCTTC. Its translation is CSARATANYGYTF.

A remark on this clonotype: This could be a read error, since a much larger clone is one nucleotide away. The chain is built from TRBV7-2 and TRBJ1-1, with 7 bases that match TRBD1. This CDR3 is built from 13 residues. Per germline, CDR1 SGHTA and CDR2 FQGNSA. CDR3 sequence: CATSSQGVTEAFF. The CDR3, as DNA: TGTGCCACCAGCTCTCAGGGGGTCACTGAAGCTTTCTTT. Full variable domain (missing parts from reference TRBV7-2 and TRBJ1-1): GAGVSQSPSNKVTEKGKDVELRCDPISGHTALYWYRQSLGQGLEFLIYFQGNSAPDKSGLPSDRFSAERTGGSVSTLTIQRTQQEDSAVYLCATSSQGVTEAFFGQGTRLTVV.

The J gene is TRBJ1-5, the V gene TRBV29-1, with 7 bases matching TRBD1. The CDR3 runs 15 residues. Germline trimming cut 4 bases from V and 1 base from J; bases unmatched to any gene: 7. Per the germline V gene, CDR1 is SQVTM and CDR2 is ANQGSEA. This chain's CDR3 is CSVAVGQSSNQPQHF. The CDR3 DNA reads as TGCAGCGTTGCGGTGGGACAGTCCAGCAATCAGCCCCAGCATTTT. The full variable domain, rest sourced from reference TRBV29-1 and TRBJ1-5, is SAVISQKPSRDICQRGTSLTIQCQVDSQVTMMFWYRQQPGQSLTLIATANQGSEATYESGFVIDKFPISRPNLTFSTLTVSNMSPEDSSIYLCSVAVGQSSNQPQHFGDGTRLSIL.

The V and J genes are TRBV7-2 and TRBJ2-7; tentative D call: TRBD2 (5 bases). The CDR3 runs to 15 residues. Germline V CDR1 and CDR2: SGHTA, FQGNSA. V was pared by 0 bases and J by 0 bases, with 9 bases between. As DNA, the CDR3 is TGTGCCAGCAGCTTAGCACAGCGGCCCTCCTACGAGCAGTACTTC. Its translation: CASSLAQRPSYEQYF.

As regards this clonotype: Possible read error: a much larger clone is one base away. The J gene is TRBJ1-1, the V gene TRBV2; D gene uncertain. Germline CDR1 SNHLY, CDR2 FYNNEI. This CDR3 has 15 residues. V lost 6 bases and J 1 base, leaving 15 bases between the germline ends. CDR3 protein: CASSPSPEGNTEAFF. DNA of the CDR3: TGTGCCAGCAGCCCAAGCCCTGAGGGGAACACTGAAGCTTTCTTT.

The V and J genes are TRBV4-1 and TRBJ1-1; unclear D gene. CDR1 and CDR2 from the germline V gene are MGHRA and YSYEKL. Trimming removed 4 bases from V and 4 bases from J, with 16 bases in between. The CDR3 length is 15 residues. The DNA for the CDR3 is TGCGCCAGCAGCCCATCAGCTGGGGAGGCCACTGAAGCTTTCTTT. Translation gives CASSPSAGEATEAFF.

This chain connects TRBV19 to TRBJ1-2, with D unclear. Germline V lookup: CDR1 LNHDA, CDR2 SQIVND (reference sequence). Trimming took 6 bases from V and 8 from J, leaving 13 bases between them. The CDR3 has 12 residues. CDR3 sequence: CASSTGIGGYTF. The CDR3, as DNA: TGTGCCAGTAGCACCGGGATAGGAGGCTACACCTTC.

This clonotype was found many times. The J gene is TRBJ2-7, the V gene TRBV10-3; 8 bases are a match to TRBD1. Unmatched junction bases numbered 7, after V lost 3 bases and J lost 6 bases. CDR3 length: 14 residues. CDR1 is ENHRY and CDR2 is SYGVKD in the germline V gene. Written as DNA, the CDR3 is TGTGCCATCAGTGAAACCGGGACAGGTAGCGAGCAGTACTTC. Its translation is CAISETGTGSEQYF.

In this sample, this clonotype turned up a few times. The chain combines TRBV20-1 with TRBJ2-3, with TRBD2 matching over 9 bases. Trimming took 1 base from V and 0 from J; bases not matched to a gene: 2. The CDR3 runs 15 residues. The germline CDR1 and CDR2 sequences are DFQATT and SNEGSKA (reference sequence). The CDR3 here is CSARGTSASTDTQYF. In DNA form, the CDR3 reads TGCAGTGCTAGAGGGACTAGCGCGAGCACAGATACGCAGTATTTT.

The rearrangement uses TRBV30 and TRBJ1-6; D remains unclear. Trimming removed 6 bases from V and 13 bases from J, with 19 bases in between. CDR3 length: 13 amino acids. Germline V gene sequence: CDR1 GTSNPN, CDR2 SVGIG (reference sequence). The CDR3 region is CACLGSAGQPLHF. CDR3 nucleotide sequence: TGTGCCTGCCTCGGCAGCGCCGGGCAGCCCCTCCACTTT.

The rearrangement uses TRBV9 and TRBJ2-7; 7 nucleotides align to TRBD2. Germline lookup yields CDR1 SGDLS and CDR2 YYNGEE. CDR3 length: 16 amino acids. Germline trimming cut 0 bases from V and 4 bases from J; bases unmatched to any gene: 10. CDR3 residues: CASSVAGRSGIYEQYF. In DNA, the CDR3 is TGTGCCAGCAGCGTAGCCGGTCGGAGCGGGATATACGAGCAGTACTTC. Full variable domain (remainder filled in from reference TRBV9 and TRBJ2-7): DSGVTQTPKHLITATGQRVTLRCSPRSGDLSVYWYQQSLDQGLQFLIQYYNGEERAKGNILERFSAQQFPDLHSELNLSSLELGDSALYFCASSVAGRSGIYEQYFGPGTRLTVT.